The rows below give T cell receptor beta chains drawn from one sample of a study of shared clonotypes between healthy human individuals. Profiled with immunoSEQ multiplex PCR; TCRdb holds only in-frame clones, not every one. The top ten hold about 11% of the sample, which has around 530,000 clones, roughly 79% seen once. Specimen: PBMCs. Every receptor here comes from a woman between 40 and 55 years old in good health. Some clones in this sample may be carry-over from other donors' samples. CDR3s include the opening cysteine and the closing phenylalanine or tryptophan. Fields, in order: CDR3 protein, CDR3 DNA, clone size, V gene, J gene, D gene. A D gene is named only where the DNA matches it firmly. The size field is filled for only some rows; it gives once, few, many or a size class.

CASSVGLRDSPLHF,TGTGCCAGCAGCGTGGGACTTAGAGATTCACCCCTCCACTTT,-,TRBV7-9,TRBJ1-6,-
CASSYRGGQTQYF,TGTGCCAGCAGCTACAGGGGAGGTCAGACCCAGTACTTC,few,TRBV7-3,TRBJ2-5,-
CASSLRGRERTDTQYF,TGTGCCAGCAGCTTGCGGGGGCGGGAGCGCACAGATACGCAGTATTTT,once,TRBV5-6,TRBJ2-3,-
CASSLEVGALDTGELFF,TGTGCCAGCAGCTTAGAAGTGGGGGCGTTAGACACCGGGGAGCTGTTTTTT,many,TRBV11-2,TRBJ2-2,-
CAISAGQGTETQYF,TGTGCCATCAGTGCGGGACAGGGAACGGAGACCCAGTACTTC,-,TRBV10-3,TRBJ2-5,TRBD1
CASSSPEGGETQYF,TGCGCCAGCAGCTCTCCCGAGGGCGGAGAGACCCAGTACTTC,-,TRBV5-1,TRBJ2-5,-
CASSYSGANVLTF,TGTGCCAGCAGTTACTCTGGGGCCAACGTCCTGACTTTC,-,TRBV6-5,TRBJ2-6,-
CSAAGGPGKETQYF,TGCAGCGCGGCGGGAGGGCCTGGAAAAGAGACCCAGTACTTC,-,TRBV29-1,TRBJ2-5,TRBD2
CASSLTSRETQYF,TGTGCCAGCAGCTTAACTAGCCGGGAGACCCAGTACTTC,-,TRBV5-5,TRBJ2-5,-
CASSFSWAADGQRSYEQYF,TGTGCCAGCAGCTTCAGTTGGGCAGCCGACGGGCAGCGGTCCTACGAGCAGTACTTC,-,TRBV11-2,TRBJ2-7,-
CAISPLGETQYF,TGTGCCATCAGCCCCCTGGGGGAGACCCAGTACTTC,-,TRBV10-3,TRBJ2-5,-
CASSLGPRHYNEQFF,TGTGCCAGCAGCCTAGGGCCGCGACACTACAATGAGCAGTTCTTC,-,TRBV11-2,TRBJ2-1,-
CASSIKENTEAFF,TGCGCCAGCAGCATCAAAGAAAACACTGAAGCTTTCTTT,few,TRBV5-1,TRBJ1-1,-
CASSALRDRGRETQYF,TGTGCCAGCAGTGCCCTCCGGGACAGGGGTCGGGAGACCCAGTACTTC,-,TRBV28,TRBJ2-5,TRBD1
CASRRTGGVYEQYF,TGTGCCAGCAGGCGGACAGGGGGTGTCTACGAGCAGTACTTC,-,TRBV6-5,TRBJ2-7,TRBD1
CAWMALGRDRTSYNEQFF,TGTGCCTGGATGGCACTAGGGAGGGACAGAACCTCCTACAATGAGCAGTTCTTC,-,TRBV30,TRBJ2-1,-
CASSRPGLAGPYNEQFF,TGTGCCAGCAGCCGTCCGGGACTAGCGGGACCTTACAATGAGCAGTTCTTC,-,TRBV7-2,TRBJ2-1,TRBD2
CASRPGGLHSNQPQHF,TGTGCCAGCAGGCCAGGGGGTCTGCATAGCAATCAGCCCCAGCATTTT,-,TRBV28,TRBJ1-5,TRBD1
CASSPDRTLDTEAFF,TGTGCCAGCAGCCCGGACAGAACTTTGGACACTGAAGCTTTCTTT,-,TRBV7-2,TRBJ1-1,-
CAIRDSQGNTIYF,TGTGCCATCAGGGACAGCCAAGGAAACACCATATATTTT,-,TRBV10-3,TRBJ1-3,-
CASSRGQGAWTGELFF,TGTGCCAGTAGCAGGGGACAGGGGGCATGGACCGGGGAGCTGTTTTTT,-,TRBV19,TRBJ2-2,TRBD1
CASSLQDSGANVLTF,TGTGCCAGCAGCCTACAGGACTCTGGGGCCAACGTCCTGACTTTC,-,TRBV7-9,TRBJ2-6,-
CASSLYQSETQYF,TGTGCCAGCAGCTTATACCAGTCAGAGACCCAGTACTTC,once,TRBV7-9,TRBJ2-5,-
CASSLTGGRETQYF,TGTGCCAGCAGTTTGACAGGGGGCAGGGAGACCCAGTACTTC,many,TRBV7-2,TRBJ2-5,TRBD1
CASSVKSPGELFF,TGTGCCAGCAGTGTAAAGTCTCCCGGGGAGCTGTTTTTT,-,TRBV28,TRBJ2-2,-
CASSLGTGQNEQFF,TGTGCCAGCAGCCTAGGGACAGGTCAAAATGAGCAGTTCTTC,-,TRBV5-4,TRBJ2-1,TRBD1
CASSGLDGAAYEQYF,TGTGCCAGCAGTGGTTTGGACGGGGCTGCCTACGAGCAGTACTTC,many,TRBV6-1,TRBJ2-7,-
CASSRDRGRNYEQYF,TGTGCCAGCTCGCGGGACAGGGGGCGGAACTACGAGCAGTACTTC,-,TRBV18,TRBJ2-7,TRBD1
CASSTTTGGLGEKLFF,TGTGCCAGCAGCACCACCACAGGGGGCTTAGGTGAAAAACTGTTTTTT,many,TRBV9,TRBJ1-4,TRBD1
CASSQDSGRLAGYNEQFF,TGCGCCAGCAGCCAAGATTCGGGGAGACTAGCGGGTTACAATGAGCAGTTCTTC,many,TRBV4-1,TRBJ2-1,TRBD2
CASSQLAGYAGELFF,TGTGCCAGCAGCCAACTAGCAGGGTACGCCGGGGAGCTGTTTTTT,-,TRBV6-6,TRBJ2-2,-
CAISGSSSGANVLTF,TGTGCCATCAGTGGGTCCAGCTCTGGGGCCAACGTCCTGACTTTC,-,TRBV10-3,TRBJ2-6,-
CASSSGTGLEKLFF,TGTGCCAGCAGCTCCGGGACAGGTCTTGAAAAACTGTTTTTT,-,TRBV7-9,TRBJ1-4,TRBD1
CASTIAVQGYQPQHF,TGTGCCAGCACCATAGCGGTACAGGGCTACCAGCCCCAGCATTTT,-,TRBV28,TRBJ1-5,-
CASSIRLTYEQYF,TGTGCCAGCAGTATCAGGCTCACCTACGAGCAGTACTTC,-,TRBV28,TRBJ2-7,-
CASSAGLSSDTQYF,TGTGCCAGCAGTGCGGGACTTAGCTCGGATACGCAGTATTTT,-,TRBV6-4,TRBJ2-3,-